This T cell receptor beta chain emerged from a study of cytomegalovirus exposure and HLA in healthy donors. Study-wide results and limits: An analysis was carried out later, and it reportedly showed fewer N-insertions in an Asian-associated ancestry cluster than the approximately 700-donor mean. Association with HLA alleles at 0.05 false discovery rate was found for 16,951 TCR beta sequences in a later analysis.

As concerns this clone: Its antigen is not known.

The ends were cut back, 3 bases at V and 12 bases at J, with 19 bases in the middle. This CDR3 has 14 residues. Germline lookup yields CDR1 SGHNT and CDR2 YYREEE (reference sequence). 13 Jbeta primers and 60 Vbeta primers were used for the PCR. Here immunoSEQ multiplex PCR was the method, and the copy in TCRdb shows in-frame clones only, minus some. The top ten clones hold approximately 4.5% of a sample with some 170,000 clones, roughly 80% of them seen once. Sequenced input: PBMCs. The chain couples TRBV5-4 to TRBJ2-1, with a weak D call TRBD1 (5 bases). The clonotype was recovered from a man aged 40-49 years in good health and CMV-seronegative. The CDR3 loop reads CASSSGQGRRVQFF. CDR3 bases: TGTGCCAGCAGCTCTGGTCAGGGCCGCCGTGTGCAGTTCTTC.